This TCR beta chain was profiled in a study of identifying expanded T cells in peripheral blood. Overall study findings and caveats: Technical replicates showed about 1.1 changed clones; around 2 weeks roughly 15; four weeks 19.

During the collection period, no donor immune events like infections were recorded. About this clone: Its antigen remains unknown.

Sequenced by immunoSEQ multiplex PCR; TCRdb stores in-frame clones only, minus some. In the table there are fewer than 85,000 clones, 70% to 90% of which are singletons. This CDR3 has 14 residues. The V end was cut by 2 bases, the J end by 4 bases, with 11 bases between. Germline loops: CDR1 MNHNS, CDR2 SASEGT. This chain uses TRBV6-1 with TRBJ1-2; D unclear. The receptor's source is a person aged 18 to 75 in good health. Sequencing was carried out using blood. The CDR3 spells CASSEWGSSYGYTF. For the CDR3, the DNA is TGTGCCAGCAGTGAATGGGGATCGTCCTATGGCTACACCTTC.